This T cell receptor beta chain was captured by sequencing in a study of blood T cell repertoires in COVID-19. Study background: Some COVID-19 samples were acute and others convalescent; all came from the United States, Italy and Spain. Nucleic acid was either cDNA or gDNA, and it came from T cells, B-cell-depleted T cells, or PBMCs.

Original processing notes: How many nucleated cells were present was estimated from reference gene primer amplification. TCRdb's copy holds only in-frame clones and misses some; the assay was immunoSEQ multiplex PCR. The V and J calls and clone size are taken from that table; D and trimming were inferred from the DNA. The table records fewer than 300,000 clones, more than 65% of them present only once. In germline, CDR1 is SGHAT, CDR2 FQNNGV. The length of the CDR3 is 12 residues. Notes on this clone: The junction departs from the called germline gene at one end, perhaps through a read error.

The specimen was peripheral blood. This receptor was identified in a woman under 30 with acute or convalescent COVID-19. The chain couples TRBV11-2 to TRBJ2-7; tentatively, D is TRBD2 (5 bases). The CDR3 region has the DNA TGTGCCAGCAGCTTAGAACCCACGGGGTTGCACTTC. Its protein is CASSLEPTGLHF. Using reference TRBV11-2 and TRBJ2-7 for the parts outside the CDR3, the full variable domain is EAGVAQSPRYKIIEKRQSVAFWCNPISGHATLYWYQQILGQGPKLLIQFQNNGVVDDSQLPKDRFSAERLKGVDSTLKIQPAKLEDSAVYLCASSLEPTGLHFGPGTRLTVT.